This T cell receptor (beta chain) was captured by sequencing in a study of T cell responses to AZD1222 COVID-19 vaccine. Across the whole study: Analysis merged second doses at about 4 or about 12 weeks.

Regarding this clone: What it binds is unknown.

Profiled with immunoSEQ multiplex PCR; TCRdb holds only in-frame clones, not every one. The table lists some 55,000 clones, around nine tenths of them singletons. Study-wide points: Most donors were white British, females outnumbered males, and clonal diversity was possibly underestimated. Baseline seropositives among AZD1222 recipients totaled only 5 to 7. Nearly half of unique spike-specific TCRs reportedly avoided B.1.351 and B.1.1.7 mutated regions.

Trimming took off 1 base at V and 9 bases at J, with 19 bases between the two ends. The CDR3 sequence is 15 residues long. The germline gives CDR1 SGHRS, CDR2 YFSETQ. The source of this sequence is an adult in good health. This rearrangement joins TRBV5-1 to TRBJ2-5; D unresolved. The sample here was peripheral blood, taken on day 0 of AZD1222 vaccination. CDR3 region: CASSLSGAAGEAQYF. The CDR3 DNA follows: TGCGCCAGCAGCTTGTCAGGCGCCGCCGGTGAGGCCCAGTACTTC. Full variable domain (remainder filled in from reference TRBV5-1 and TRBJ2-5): KAGVTQTPRYLIKTRGQQVTLSCSPISGHRSVSWYQQTPGQGLQFLFEYFSETQRNKGNFPGRFSGRQFSNSRSEMNVSTLELGDSALYLCASSLSGAAGEAQYFGPGTRLLVL.